This T cell receptor beta chain was profiled in a study of cytomegalovirus exposure and HLA in healthy donors. Study conclusions and caveats: TCR beta chains numbering approximately 150 were designated cytomegalovirus-associated. Per a later analysis, under 20,000 TCR beta sequences showed association with HLA alleles at 0.05 false discovery rate.

Concerning this clone itself: Its antigen is still unknown.

PCR involved 60 Vbeta and 13 Jbeta primers. Profiled with immunoSEQ multiplex PCR; TCRdb holds only in-frame clones, not every one. Its table records some 120,000 clones. The CDR3 spans 11 residues. Per the germline V gene, CDR1 is MDHEN and CDR2 is SYDVKM. Trimming at V came to 8 bases and at J to 10 bases, leaving 6 bases not matched to a gene. Sequenced: PBMCs. The V call is TRBV28, the J call TRBJ2-7; 9 positions agree with TRBD1. This receptor was taken from a woman in her fifties or sixties in good health and CMV-seronegative. The CDR3 reads CASARDRVQYF. CDR3 sequence (DNA): TGTGCCAGCGCCCGGGACAGGGTTCAGTACTTC.